A selection of T cell receptor beta chains follows, all from one sample in a study of blood T cell repertoires in COVID-19. Sequenced by immunoSEQ multiplex PCR; TCRdb stores in-frame clones only, minus some. Of 150,000 to 200,000 clones detected, around nine tenths appear once; the ten largest clones hold less than 8.5%. The sequencing input was PBMCs or T cells enriched from blood (not recorded which). These receptors were obtained from a woman between 45 and 65 years old who had recovered from COVID-19. Each CDR3 is given with its conserved first and last residue. D genes are given only for firm matches. Expanded clones are given a class, and other clones once, few, many or no size at all.

v_gene	j_gene	abundance	d_gene	CDR3aa	CDR3nt
TRBV10-3	TRBJ2-7	.	TRBD1	CAIRAPGGGYEQYF	TGTGCCATCAGGGCGCCAGGGGGCGGCTACGAGCAGTACTTC
TRBV6-5	TRBJ2-3	.	TRBD2	CASRRLADSTDTQYF	TGTGCCAGCAGAAGACTAGCGGATAGCACAGATACGCAGTATTTT
TRBV6-1	TRBJ2-1	.	TRBD1	CASSGQGAGWANEQFF	TGTGCCAGCAGTGGACAGGGGGCTGGATGGGCCAATGAGCAGTTCTTC
TRBV6-5	TRBJ1-2	once	.	CASIRGGSNYGYTF	TGTGCCAGCATCCGAGGGGGTTCTAACTATGGCTACACCTTC
TRBV2	TRBJ2-3	.	TRBD2	CASQSGGVGTDTQYF	TGTGCCAGCCAATCGGGAGGGGTGGGTACAGATACGCAGTATTTT
TRBV2	TRBJ2-1	.	TRBD1	CASGGQSIEGRQFF	TGTGCCAGCGGGGGACAGAGCATCGAGGGGCGGCAGTTCTTC
TRBV20-1	TRBJ2-3	.	.	CSASLYTDTQYF	TGCAGTGCTAGTCTGTACACAGATACGCAGTATTTT
TRBV19	TRBJ2-7	.	.	CASKDGSSYEQYF	TGTGCCAGTAAGGATGGGAGCTCCTACGAGCAGTACTTC
TRBV6-5	TRBJ1-1	.	TRBD1	CASSYSTGGTEAFF	TGTGCCAGCAGTTACTCGACAGGGGGGACTGAAGCTTTCTTT
TRBV24-1	TRBJ1-5	.	.	CATSDSRLGSNQPQHF	TGTGCCACCAGTGATTCTCGACTCGGTAGCAATCAGCCCCAGCATTTT
TRBV5-1	TRBJ1-3	.	.	CASSWTTGRNTIYF	TGCGCCAGCAGCTGGACGACGGGAAGAAACACCATATATTTT
TRBV7-3	TRBJ2-2	.	.	CASSLNPGGRSGELFF	TGTGCCAGCAGCTTAAATCCAGGGGGGAGGTCCGGGGAGCTGTTTTTT
TRBV4-3	TRBJ2-7	.	.	CASSQDRTGVKDEQYF	TGCGCCAGCAGCCAAGATCGAACGGGGGTGAAGGACGAGCAGTACTTC
TRBV29-1	TRBJ2-5	.	TRBD1	CSVELGQKETQYF	TGCAGCGTTGAATTGGGACAGAAAGAGACCCAGTACTTC
TRBV3-1/TRBV3-2	TRBJ2-2	.	.	CASSQNFGELFF	TGTGCCAGCAGCCAAAACTTCGGGGAGCTGTTTTTT
TRBV3-1/TRBV3-2	TRBJ1-5	few	.	CASSQARGENQPQHF	TGTGCCAGCAGCCAAGCGCGGGGAGAGAACCAGCCCCAGCATTTT
TRBV7-3	TRBJ1-1	.	.	CASSLSRSDTEAFF	TGTGCCAGCAGCTTAAGTAGAAGCGACACTGAAGCTTTCTTT
TRBV12-3/TRBV12-4	TRBJ2-1	.	.	CASSLFQYNEQFF	TGTGCCAGCAGTTTATTTCAGTACAATGAGCAGTTCTTC
TRBV3-1/TRBV3-2	TRBJ1-4	.	TRBD1	CASSLQGGGKLFF	TGTGCCAGCAGCCTACAGGGGGGGGGAAAACTGTTTTTT
TRBV2	TRBJ2-5	.	TRBD2	CASSEPSLAGRSETQYF	TGTGCCAGCAGTGAACCATCACTAGCGGGGCGTAGTGAGACCCAGTACTTC
TRBV30	TRBJ2-2	.	TRBD2	CAWRGTTNTGELFF	TGTGCCTGGAGGGGGACTACGAACACCGGGGAGCTGTTTTTT
TRBV5-4	TRBJ1-1	.	TRBD1	CASSIGQGGTEAFF	TGTGCCAGCAGCATCGGACAGGGGGGCACTGAAGCTTTCTTT
TRBV11-2	TRBJ1-3	.	.	CASSPFPGITGNTIYF	TGTGCCAGCAGCCCATTCCCGGGTATTACTGGAAACACCATATATTTT
TRBV24-1	TRBJ1-1	once	.	CATSDPRQTEAFF	TGTGCCACCAGTGACCCAAGACAAACCGAAGCTTTCTTT
TRBV25-1	TRBJ1-1	.	.	CASSDAGMGTEAFF	TGTGCCAGCAGTGACGCAGGAATGGGCACTGAAGCTTTCTTT
TRBV18	TRBJ1-5	.	TRBD1	CASSPELTGGKAQHF	TGTGCCAGCTCACCCGAATTGACAGGGGGCAAAGCCCAGCATTTT
TRBV11-2	TRBJ1-2	many	.	CASSRTPNYGYTF	TGTGCCAGCAGTAGGACACCGAACTATGGCTACACCTTC
TRBV11-2	TRBJ2-3	.	TRBD2	CASSLDGGAVDTQYF	TGTGCCAGCAGCTTAGACGGGGGGGCAGTGGATACGCAGTATTTT
TRBV4-3	TRBJ2-2	.	TRBD2	CASSLTLAGGPTGELFF	TGCGCCAGCAGCCTCACACTAGCGGGGGGGCCAACCGGGGAGCTGTTTTTT
TRBV9	TRBJ1-3	once	.	CASSVASDRPRSGNTIYF	TGTGCCAGCAGCGTAGCTTCCGACAGACCACGGTCTGGAAACACCATATATTTT
TRBV7-3	TRBJ2-1	once	TRBD2	CASSPHSGTSGGNEQFF	TGTGCCAGCAGCCCACACTCCGGGACTAGCGGCGGTAATGAGCAGTTCTTC
TRBV7-9	TRBJ1-2	.	.	CASSLAQGKGNGYTF	TGTGCCAGCAGCTTAGCACAGGGAAAAGGAAATGGCTACACCTTC
TRBV19	TRBJ1-5	few	TRBD1	CASSTLDRGNRQPQHF	TGTGCCAGTAGTACGTTGGACAGGGGGAATCGACAGCCCCAGCATTTT
TRBV18	TRBJ1-2	.	TRBD1	CASSPDRVGYGYTF	TGTGCCAGCTCACCGGACAGGGTCGGCTATGGCTACACCTTC
TRBV21-1	TRBJ2-3	.	.	CASSKEGEGGTDTQYF	TGTGCCAGCAGCAAAGAAGGAGAGGGAGGCACAGATACGCAGTATTTT
TRBV5-1	TRBJ2-2	.	.	CASSLLAANTGELFF	TGCGCCAGCAGCTTGCTAGCAGCGAACACCGGGGAGCTGTTTTTT
TRBV27	TRBJ2-1	.	TRBD2	CASSLSSSGGFNEQFF	TGTGCCAGCAGTTTATCCTCTAGCGGGGGGTTCAATGAGCAGTTCTTC
TRBV7-9	TRBJ2-1	.	.	CASSLGSGNEQFF	TGTGCCAGCAGCTTGGGCTCAGGCAATGAGCAGTTCTTC
TRBV9	TRBJ2-2	.	.	CASSVGATNTGELFF	TGTGCCAGCAGCGTAGGGGCCACGAACACCGGGGAGCTGTTTTTT
TRBV6-5	TRBJ1-5	.	.	CASRLYSNQPQHF	TGTGCCAGCAGATTGTATAGCAATCAGCCCCAGCATTTT
TRBV7-9	TRBJ2-3	.	.	CASTPVRSTDTQYF	TGTGCCAGCACCCCTGTGCGTTCCACAGATACGCAGTATTTT
TRBV19	TRBJ1-1	.	.	CATMSGQGMNTEAFF	TGTGCCACGATGTCTGGGCAGGGAATGAACACTGAAGCTTTCTTT
TRBV14	TRBJ1-2	.	.	CASSQDYRDYGYTF	TGTGCCAGCAGCCAAGACTACCGAGACTATGGCTACACCTTC
TRBV25-1	TRBJ1-6	.	.	CASTEPGNSPLHF	TGTGCCAGCACCGAACCGGGTAATTCACCCCTCCACTTT
TRBV15	TRBJ2-4	.	TRBD1	CATSRNDRVSKNIQYF	TGTGCCACCAGCAGAAACGACAGGGTTTCCAAAAACATTCAGTACTTC
TRBV7-3	TRBJ2-5	.	TRBD2	CASSWGLAGGETQYF	TGTGCCAGCAGCTGGGGACTAGCGGGGGGAGAGACCCAGTACTTC
TRBV11-2	TRBJ1-1	.	.	CASSLGIRGRGTEAFF	TGTGCCAGCAGCTTAGGAATCAGGGGTCGGGGCACTGAAGCTTTCTTT